This T cell receptor beta chain emerged from a study of patients and donors after allogeneic stem cell transplantation (dated by TCRdb to the early 2020s). V loses 2 bases of germline sequence and J loses 5 bases, and the interval between the two ends is 9 bases. CDR1 is given as MDHEN and CDR2 as SYDVKM, both from the germline V gene. From the cysteine through the phenylalanine, the CDR3 covers 13 amino acids. Just the 39-base CDR3 DNA is kept, in frame starting at base 1. As regards this clonotype: Its antigen remains undetermined. No base quality values were provided; no much bigger clone lies one nucleotide off.

Library preparation used RT-PCR. Sequencing took place on a NextSeq 550. TCRdb ran its own pipeline on the public reads, namely fastp trimming at Q25 and MiXCR clone calling, and kept in-frame beta chains. Entries are consolidated by CDR3 protein sequence, retaining the most common genes and DNA. In all, the sample holds about 87,000 distinct CDR3 sequences, and approximately 5.2% of those were seen once. The top ten clones comprise about 2.8% of the sample. The source material was blood, either unsorted or a sorted T cell fraction (not recorded which). The TCR originated in a human donor who was either an allogeneic HSCT recipient or a stem cell or donor lymphocyte infusion donor (not recorded which). It is not recorded whose cells these are; they may come from a transplant donor. The chain is assembled from TRBV28 and TRBJ1-1; no confident D gene assignment can be made. The DNA reads as follows: TGTGCCAGCAGTTTACCCGAGCCGACTGAAGCTTTCTTT. Its product reads: CASSLPEPTEAFF.